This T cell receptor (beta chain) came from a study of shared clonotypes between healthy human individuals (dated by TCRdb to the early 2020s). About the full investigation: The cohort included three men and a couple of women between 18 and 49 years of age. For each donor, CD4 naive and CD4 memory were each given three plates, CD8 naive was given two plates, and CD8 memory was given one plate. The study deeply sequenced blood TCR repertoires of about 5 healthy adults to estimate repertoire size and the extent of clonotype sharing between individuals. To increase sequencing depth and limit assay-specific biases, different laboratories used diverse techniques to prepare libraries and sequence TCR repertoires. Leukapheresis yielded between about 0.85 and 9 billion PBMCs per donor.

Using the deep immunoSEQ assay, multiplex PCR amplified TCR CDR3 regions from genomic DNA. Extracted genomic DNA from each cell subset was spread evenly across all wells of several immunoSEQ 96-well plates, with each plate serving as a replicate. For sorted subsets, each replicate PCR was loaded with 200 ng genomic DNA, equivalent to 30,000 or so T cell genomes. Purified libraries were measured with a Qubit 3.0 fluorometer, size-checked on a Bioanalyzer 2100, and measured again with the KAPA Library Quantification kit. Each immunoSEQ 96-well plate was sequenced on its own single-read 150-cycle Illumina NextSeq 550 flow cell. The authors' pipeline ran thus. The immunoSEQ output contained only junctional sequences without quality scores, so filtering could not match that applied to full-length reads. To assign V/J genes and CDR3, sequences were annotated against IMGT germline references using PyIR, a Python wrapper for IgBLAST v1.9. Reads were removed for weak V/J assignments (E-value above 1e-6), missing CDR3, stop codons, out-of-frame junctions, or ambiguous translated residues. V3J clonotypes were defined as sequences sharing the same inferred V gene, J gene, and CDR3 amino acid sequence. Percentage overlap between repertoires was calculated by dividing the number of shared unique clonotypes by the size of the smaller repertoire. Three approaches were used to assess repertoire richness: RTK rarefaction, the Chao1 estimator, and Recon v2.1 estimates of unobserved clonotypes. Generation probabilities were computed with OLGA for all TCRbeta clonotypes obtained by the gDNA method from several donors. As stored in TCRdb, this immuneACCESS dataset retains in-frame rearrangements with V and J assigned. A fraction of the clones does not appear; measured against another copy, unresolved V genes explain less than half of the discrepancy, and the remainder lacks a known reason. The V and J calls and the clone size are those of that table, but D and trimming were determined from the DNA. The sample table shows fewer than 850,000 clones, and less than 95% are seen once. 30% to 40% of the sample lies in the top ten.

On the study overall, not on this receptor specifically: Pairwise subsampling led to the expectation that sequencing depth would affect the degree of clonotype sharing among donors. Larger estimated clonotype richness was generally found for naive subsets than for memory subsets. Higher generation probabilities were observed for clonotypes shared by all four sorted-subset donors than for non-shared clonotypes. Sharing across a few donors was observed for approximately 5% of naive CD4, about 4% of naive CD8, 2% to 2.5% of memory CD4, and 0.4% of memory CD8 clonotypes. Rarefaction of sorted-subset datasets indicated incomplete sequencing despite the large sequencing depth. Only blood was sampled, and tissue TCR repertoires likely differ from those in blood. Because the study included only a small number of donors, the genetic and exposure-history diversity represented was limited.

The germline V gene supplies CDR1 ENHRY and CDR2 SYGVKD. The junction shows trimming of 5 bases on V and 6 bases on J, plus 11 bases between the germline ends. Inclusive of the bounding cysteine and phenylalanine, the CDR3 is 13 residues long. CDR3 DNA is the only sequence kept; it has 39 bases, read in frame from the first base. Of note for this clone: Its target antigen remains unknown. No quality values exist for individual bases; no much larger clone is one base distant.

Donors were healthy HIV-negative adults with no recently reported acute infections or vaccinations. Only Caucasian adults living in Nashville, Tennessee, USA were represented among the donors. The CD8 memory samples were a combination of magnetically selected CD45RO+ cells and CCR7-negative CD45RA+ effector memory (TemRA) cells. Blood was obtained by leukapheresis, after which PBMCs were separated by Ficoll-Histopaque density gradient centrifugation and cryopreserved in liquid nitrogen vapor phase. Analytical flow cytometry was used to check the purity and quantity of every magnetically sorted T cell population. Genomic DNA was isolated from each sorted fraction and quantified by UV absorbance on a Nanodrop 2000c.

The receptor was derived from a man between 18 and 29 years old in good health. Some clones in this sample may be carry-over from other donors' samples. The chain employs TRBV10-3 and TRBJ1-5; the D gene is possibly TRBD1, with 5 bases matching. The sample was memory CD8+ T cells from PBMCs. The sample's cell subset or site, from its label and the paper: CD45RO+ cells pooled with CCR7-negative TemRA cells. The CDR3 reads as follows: CAISQGLGQPQHF. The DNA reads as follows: TGTGCCATCAGTCAGGGTTTGGGTCAGCCCCAGCATTTT.